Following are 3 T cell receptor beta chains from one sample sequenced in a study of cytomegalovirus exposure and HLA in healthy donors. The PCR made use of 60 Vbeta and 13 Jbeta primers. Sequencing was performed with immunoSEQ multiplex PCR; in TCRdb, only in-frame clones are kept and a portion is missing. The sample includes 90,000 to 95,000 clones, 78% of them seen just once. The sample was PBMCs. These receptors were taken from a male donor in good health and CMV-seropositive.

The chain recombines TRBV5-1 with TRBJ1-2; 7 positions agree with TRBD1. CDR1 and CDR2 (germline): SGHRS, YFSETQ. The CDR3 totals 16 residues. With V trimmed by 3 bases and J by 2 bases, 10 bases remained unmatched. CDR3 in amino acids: CASSSKLTGWNYGYTF. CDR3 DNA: TGCGCCAGCAGCTCCAAACTGACAGGGTGGAACTATGGCTACACCTTC.

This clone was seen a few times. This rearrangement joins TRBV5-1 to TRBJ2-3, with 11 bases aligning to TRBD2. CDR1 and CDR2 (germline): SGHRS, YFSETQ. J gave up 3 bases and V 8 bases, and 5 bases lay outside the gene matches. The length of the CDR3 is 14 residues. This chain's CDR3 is CASFSGGATDTQYF. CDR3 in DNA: TGCGCCAGTTTTAGCGGGGGGGCTACAGATACGCAGTATTTT.

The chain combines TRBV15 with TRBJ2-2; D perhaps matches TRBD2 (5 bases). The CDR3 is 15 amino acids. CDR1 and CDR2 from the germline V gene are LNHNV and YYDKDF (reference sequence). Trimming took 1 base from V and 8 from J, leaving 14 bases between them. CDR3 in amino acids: CATSRVLGEAGELFF. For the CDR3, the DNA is TGTGCCACCAGCAGAGTCCTGGGAGAGGCTGGGGAGCTGTTTTTT. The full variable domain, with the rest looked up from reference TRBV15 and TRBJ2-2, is DAMVIQNPRYQVTQFGKPVTLSCSQTLNHNVMYWYQQKSSQAPKLLFHYYDKDFNNEADTPDNFQSRRPNTSFCFLDIRSPGLGDTAMYLCATSRVLGEAGELFFGEGSRLTVL.